One and the same sample provided the 20 T cell receptor beta chains below, sequenced in a study of T cell responses to AZD1222 COVID-19 vaccine. Using immunoSEQ multiplex PCR, the repertoire was profiled, and TCRdb retains in-frame clones only, with some absent. The sample consists of approximately 220,000 clones, around 93% of them appearing once. The source was peripheral blood, collected on day 0 of MenACWY control vaccination. The origin of the receptors is an adult in good health.

The chain couples TRBV6-5 to TRBJ1-3; D remains ambiguous. Looked up from germline, CDR1 is MNHEY and CDR2 is SVGAGI. The CDR3 extends over 15 amino acids. Trimming left V 6 bases short and J 0 bases short, with 12 bases between. The CDR3 here is CASREDPGSGNTIYF. For the CDR3, the DNA is TGTGCCAGCAGGGAGGACCCTGGCTCTGGAAACACCATATATTTT.

The V and J genes are TRBV5-1 and TRBJ1-5; TRBD1 is a possible D gene (6 bases). The CDR3 has 16 residues. V shed 4 bases and J shed 4 bases, with 18 bases lying between them. Germline V lookup: CDR1 SGHRS, CDR2 YFSETQ. The CDR3 loop is CASSPSGARSNQPQHF. CDR3 DNA sequence: TGCGCCAGCAGCCCGTCGGGGGCTCGGTCTAATCAGCCCCAGCATTTT.

V and J are TRBV5-5 and TRBJ2-2, with 10 positions matching TRBD2. Looked up from germline, CDR1 is SGHKS and CDR2 is YYEKEE (reference sequence). V was clipped by 5 bases and J by 3 bases; unmatched bases: 4. There are 15 residues in the CDR3. The CDR3 coding sequence is TGTGCCAGCAGGCGTACTAGCGGGGACACCGGGGAGCTGTTTTTT. Protein sequence: CASRRTSGDTGELFF. Complete variable domain (other parts from reference TRBV5-5 and TRBJ2-2): DAGVTQSPTHLIKTRGQQVTLRCSPISGHKSVSWYQQVLGQGPQFIFQYYEKEERGRGNFPDRFSARQFPNYSSELNVNALLLGDSALYLCASRRTSGDTGELFFGEGSRLTVL.

The sample holds one count of this clone. The V gene is TRBV27, the J gene TRBJ2-7, with unresolved D. CDR3 length equals 13 residues. Trimming shortened V by 2 bases and J by 0 bases, and 5 bases separated the two germline ends. The germline V gene has CDR1 MNHEY and CDR2 SMNVEV (reference sequence). In DNA, the CDR3 is TGTGCCAGCAGTTTAAGTCGCTCCTACGAGCAGTACTTC. The encoded protein is CASSLSRSYEQYF.

This chain uses TRBV6-5 with TRBJ1-2; D gene uncertain. The CDR3 has 14 residues. V lost 6 bases and J lost 4, with 15 bases in between. Germline CDR1 is MNHEY and CDR2 is SVGAGI. The CDR3 DNA sequence: TGTGCCAGCAGCCCCGGATTTCGTGGCTATGGCTACACCTTC. It specifies CASSPGFRGYGYTF.

The gene calls are TRBV7-9 and TRBJ1-2; D uncertain. The CDR3 totals 13 residues. Germline V gives CDR1 SEHNR, CDR2 FQNEAQ (reference sequence). Between the trimmed V and J ends, which lost 5 bases and 8 bases, there was a span of 15 bases. CDR3 region: CASSPDTRGGYTF. CDR3 in DNA: TGTGCCAGCAGCCCCGACACTCGTGGGGGCTACACCTTC.

V is TRBV6-5 and J is TRBJ2-7, with TRBD1 matching 7 bases. CDR1 and CDR2 from the germline V gene are MNHEY and SVGAGI. The V and J ends lost 5 bases and 0 bases, in that order; junction bases with no gene match: 7. The CDR3 loop spans 15 amino acids. CDR3 coding DNA: TGTGCCAGCAGTCTCCGACAGGGTCACTCCTACGAGCAGTACTTC. Translating gives CASSLRQGHSYEQYF.

V gene TRBV5-4 combines with J gene TRBJ2-1; TRBD2 matches 8 bases. V lost 0 bases to trimming and J lost 1 base; unmatched junction nucleotides: 3. The CDR3 is made up of 16 amino acids. The V gene's germline CDR1 is SGHNT and CDR2 YYREEE (reference sequence). The CDR3 is CASSLGGGRSYNEQFF. The CDR3 DNA reads as TGTGCCAGCAGCTTGGGCGGGGGGAGGTCCTACAATGAGCAGTTCTTC.

The J gene is TRBJ1-5, the V gene TRBV7-9; 8 positions agree with TRBD1. The CDR3 has 15 amino acids. In germline, CDR1 is SEHNR, CDR2 FQNEAQ (reference sequence). J was trimmed by 3 bases and V by 6 bases; bases with no gene match: 7. Here the CDR3 reads CASSRLGQDNQPQHF. CDR3 DNA: TGTGCCAGCAGTCGATTGGGACAGGACAATCAGCCCCAGCATTTT.

The rearrangement uses TRBV12-3 or TRBV12-4 and TRBJ1-5; TRBD1 might be the D (6 bases). Deletions cut 6 bases from V and 9 bases from J, with 15 bases between. This CDR3 is 13 amino acids long. The CDR3 loop reads CASSRTEGGPQHF. In DNA, the CDR3 is TGTGCCAGCAGCCGGACGGAGGGGGGGCCCCAGCATTTT.

The chain carries TRBV19 and TRBJ1-2, with 7 positions matching TRBD1. CDR3 length: 15 residues. Losses at the gene ends were 7 bases for V and 0 bases for J; bases not matched to a gene: 8. In germline, CDR1 is LNHDA, CDR2 SQIVND (reference sequence). Here the CDR3 DNA reads TGTGCCAGTACGACGGGCAGGGGGACTAACTATGGCTACACCTTC. This encodes CASTTGRGTNYGYTF.

The chain carries TRBV3-1 (or the pseudogene TRBV3-2) and TRBJ1-2; D might be TRBD1 (5 bases). Trimming stripped 5 bases from V and 3 bases from J, with 13 bases between. The CDR3 sequence is 14 residues long. Germline lookup yields CDR1 LGHDT and CDR2 YNNKEL (reference sequence). The CDR3 region is CASSKGRTDYGYTF. DNA for the CDR3: TGTGCCAGCAGCAAGGGGAGGACGGACTATGGCTACACCTTC.

The chain combines TRBV16 with TRBJ1-2; no clear D. Germline-derived CDR1 and CDR2 are KGHSY and FQNENV. V lost 4 bases, J lost 3 bases, and 12 bases lay in between. The CDR3 contains 14 residues. The CDR3 protein is CASSPRAGDYGYTF. The CDR3 coding sequence is TGTGCCAGCAGCCCAAGGGCGGGCGACTATGGCTACACCTTC. The whole variable domain, remainder taken from reference TRBV16 and TRBJ1-2, is GEEVAQTPKHLVRGEGQKAKLYCAPIKGHSYVFWYQQVLKNEFKFLISFQNENVFDETGMPKERFSAKCLPNSPCSLEIQATKLEDSAVYFCASSPRAGDYGYTFGSGTRLTVV.

Comment on this clone: The sample holds other DNA sequences that translate to the same CDR3. The chain is built from TRBV6-2 or TRBV6-3 and TRBJ1-2, with 11 bases lining up with TRBD1. The germline V gene has CDR1 MNHEY and CDR2 SVGEGT. The CDR3 totals 14 residues. J lost 4 bases, V lost 2 bases, and 0 bases had no gene match. The CDR3 is CASSYGTGGYGYTF. CDR3 in DNA: TGTGCCAGCAGTTACGGGACAGGGGGCTATGGCTACACCTTC.

The rearrangement uses TRBV2 and TRBJ1-5; D is undetermined. This CDR3 is 15 amino acids long. Between the trimmed V and J ends, which lost 3 bases and 9 bases, there was a span of 18 bases. CDR1 is SNHLY, CDR2 FYNNEI, per germline. This CDR3 is CASSERGTSSLPQHF. In DNA form, the CDR3 reads TGTGCCAGCAGTGAGCGGGGTACCTCCTCTTTGCCCCAGCATTTT.

With regard to this clone: Other DNA sequences in this sample translate to the same CDR3. The chain is built from TRBV4-3 and TRBJ1-5; D may be TRBD1 (5 bases). The V gene lost 0 bases and the J gene lost 3 bases, with 18 bases spanning the gap. Germline V gene data show CDR1 as LGHNA and CDR2 as YSLEER. The length of the CDR3 is 18 residues. The CDR3 coding sequence is TGCGCCAGCAGCCAAGATTTGGGGCCAGGGACCGCCAATCAGCCCCAGCATTTT. The encoded protein is CASSQDLGPGTANQPQHF.

The rearrangement links TRBV4-1 to TRBJ1-1; possible D gene TRBD1, 5 bases. The CDR3 loop spans 15 amino acids. Germline CDR1 and CDR2: MGHRA and YSYEKL. The V end was cut by 2 bases, the J end by 3 bases, with 13 bases between. CDR3 nucleotide sequence: TGCGCCAGCAGCCAATACGGGGCAGGTGACACTGAAGCTTTCTTT. The encoded protein is CASSQYGAGDTEAFF.

V is TRBV5-1 and J is TRBJ1-5; D is uncertain. The CDR3 contains 13 residues. The V and J ends lost 4 bases and 2 bases respectively, with 7 bases between them. CDR1 is SGHRS, CDR2 YFSETQ, per germline. As DNA, the CDR3 is TGCGCCAGCAGCACGGATGGCAATCAGCCCCAGCATTTT. Translating gives CASSTDGNQPQHF.

Only a few counts were recorded for this clone. The V and J genes are TRBV6-5 and TRBJ1-2; perhaps TRBD1 as D (6 bases). Germline V lookup: CDR1 MNHEY, CDR2 SVGAGI. V lost 6 bases and J 8 bases, leaving 22 bases between the germline ends. This CDR3 has 15 amino acids. The CDR3 region has the DNA TGTGCCAGCAGACTTTCCAGGGGACTTCCCAGCGGCTACACCTTC. Encoded protein: CASRLSRGLPSGYTF.

The chain joins TRBV30 to TRBJ1-5; 9 bases agree with TRBD1. J was trimmed by 7 bases and V by 4 bases; bases with no gene match: 5. CDR1 is GTSNPN, CDR2 SVGIG, per germline (reference sequence). The CDR3 is 13 residues long. The CDR3 spells CAWKGQGGQPQHF. The CDR3 DNA follows: TGTGCCTGGAAGGGACAGGGAGGCCAGCCCCAGCATTTT.